A single TCR beta chain is shown here with its context. Controls were age- and sex-matched healthy donors. It was negative isolation that provided the CD8+ and CD4+ T cells, whereas TEMRA cells were enriched by FACS. The CDR3 totals 17 residues. The J segment lost 2 bases and the V segment lost 10 bases, leaving 7 bases of the junction unmatched. Germline V gives CDR1 SNHLY, CDR2 FYNNEI. This sample was taken from a study of CD8 T cells in Susac syndrome. Reverse transcription of about 0.45 to 1 ug RNA was performed with random hexamers. Amplification of TCR beta CDR3 used immunoSEQ multiplex PCR across 54 Vbeta and 13 Jbeta. Via MiXCR, TCRdb re-called the immunoSEQ multiplex PCR reads, giving one row per CDR3 protein. The sample has about 130,000 distinct CDR3 sequences; about 95% are singletons.

Sequenced input: CD4+ T cells from PBMCs. This chain uses TRBV2 with TRBJ2-6; TRBD2 matches at 14 bases. The sequence came from a human donor in good health. DNA of the CDR3: TGTGCCATCGGGACTAGCGGGAGAGAGGCTGGGGCCAACGTCCTGACTTTC. Protein product: CAIGTSGREAGANVLTF.